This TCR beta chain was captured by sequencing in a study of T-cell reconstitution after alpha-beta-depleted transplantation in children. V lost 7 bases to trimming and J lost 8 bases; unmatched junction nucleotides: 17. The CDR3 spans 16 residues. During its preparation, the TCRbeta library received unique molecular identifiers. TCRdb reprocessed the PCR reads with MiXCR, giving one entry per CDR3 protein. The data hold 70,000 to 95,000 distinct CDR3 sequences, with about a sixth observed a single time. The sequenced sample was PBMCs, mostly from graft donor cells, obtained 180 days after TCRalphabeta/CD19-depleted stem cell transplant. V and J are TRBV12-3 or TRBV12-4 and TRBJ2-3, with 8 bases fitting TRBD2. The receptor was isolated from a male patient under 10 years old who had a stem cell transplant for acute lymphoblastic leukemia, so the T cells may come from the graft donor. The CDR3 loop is CASNAGAGARRGTQYF. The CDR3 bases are TGTGCCAGCAACGCGGGAGCGGGGGCCCGCCGGGGTACGCAGTATTTT.